The 2 T cell receptor beta chains in this list originate from one sample, sequenced in a study of shared clonotypes between healthy human individuals. Sequenced by immunoSEQ multiplex PCR; TCRdb stores in-frame clones only, minus some. The sample holds 1.6 million or so clones; about 96% are singletons and the top ten take about 1%. The specimen sequenced was naive CD4+ T cells sorted from blood. Subset described: CD45RA+ positively selected. These receptor sequences come from a man aged 25-45 years in good health.

V gene TRBV9 combines with J gene TRBJ2-6; D gene unclear. Germline V lookup: CDR1 SGDLS, CDR2 YYNGEE. V lost 0 bases, J lost 0 bases, and 4 bases lay in between. This CDR3 has 15 amino acids. CDR3 region: CASSVVRSGANVLTF. The CDR3 DNA follows: TGTGCCAGCAGCGTAGTTCGCTCTGGGGCCAACGTCCTGACTTTC.

This chain connects TRBV2 to TRBJ2-7; 7 bases are a match to TRBD1. J was trimmed by 2 bases and V by 6 bases; bases with no gene match: 7. CDR1 SNHLY and CDR2 FYNNEI come from the germline V gene. The CDR3 has 14 residues. The CDR3 here is CASREQGPTYEQYF. The CDR3 region has the DNA TGTGCCAGCAGAGAACAGGGGCCTACCTACGAGCAGTACTTC.